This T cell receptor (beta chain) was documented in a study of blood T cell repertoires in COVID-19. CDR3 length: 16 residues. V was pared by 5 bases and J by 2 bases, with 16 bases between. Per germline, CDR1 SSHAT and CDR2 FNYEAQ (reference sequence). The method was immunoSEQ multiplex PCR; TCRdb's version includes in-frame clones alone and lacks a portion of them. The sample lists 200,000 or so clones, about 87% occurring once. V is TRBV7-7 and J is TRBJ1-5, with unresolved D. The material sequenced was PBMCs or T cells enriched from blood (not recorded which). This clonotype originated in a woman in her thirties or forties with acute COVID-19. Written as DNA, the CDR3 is TGTGCCAGCAGCACCAGGACTCCCAGAGGCAATCAGCCCCAGCATTTT. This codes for CASSTRTPRGNQPQHF.